Given below is one T cell receptor beta chain in context. The antigen is unknown. The source of the sample is a study of early T cells in non-severe SARS-CoV-2 infection. The overall study: Chains stayed unpaired after sequencing of bulk RNA from unsorted whole blood. General study findings and limits: Database matching using VDJdb favored anti-spike CD8 responses, with private and CD4 specificities left missing.

The TCR library protocol attached unique molecular identifiers to the individual cDNA molecules. MiXCR, run by TCRdb on the 5' RACE reads, gives a single entry per CDR3 protein. The data hold roughly 70,000 distinct CDR3 sequences, with 20% observed a single time. Per the germline V gene, CDR1 is SEHNR and CDR2 is FQNEAQ (reference sequence). This CDR3 comprises 18 residues. Trimming removed 5 bases from V and 5 bases from J; junction bases left unmatched: 19. This sequence joins TRBV7-9 and TRBJ1-1; TRBD1 matches 8 bases. The material sequenced was whole blood, taken at baseline. This clonotype was obtained from an adult who was a healthcare worker with PCR-confirmed SARS-CoV-2 infection or an uninfected control (not recorded which). The CDR3 here is CASSPDIPGTGKGTEAFF. CDR3 nucleotide sequence: TGTGCCAGCAGCCCAGATATCCCCGGGACAGGAAAGGGAACTGAAGCTTTCTTT. Full variable domain (outside the CDR3, taken from reference TRBV7-9 and TRBJ1-1): DTGVSQNPRHKITKRGQNVTFRCDPISEHNRLYWYRQTLGQGPEFLTYFQNEAQLEKSRLLSDRFSAERPKGSFSTLEIQRTEQGDSAMYLCASSPDIPGTGKGTEAFFGQGTRLTVV.